These 29 T cell receptor beta chains were sequenced from one sample in a study of blood T cell repertoires in COVID-19. Some clones are missing from TCRdb's copy, which holds only in-frame ones; the method was immunoSEQ multiplex PCR. The sample yields under 200,000 clones, about 88% seen once. Sequencing was performed on peripheral blood. These TCRs come from a woman aged 80 or over in a cohort sampled during active or convalescent COVID-19.

The chain is built from TRBV29-1 and TRBJ2-5; TRBD1 matches 7 bases. Germline CDR1 SQVTM, CDR2 ANQGSEA. The CDR3 is 14 amino acids. Unmatched junction bases numbered 11, after V lost 6 bases and J lost 4 bases. CDR3 nucleotides: TGCAGCGTCGAACCCCCGGGACAGATAGAGACCCAGTACTTC. It is translated as CSVEPPGQIETQYF.

This chain joins TRBV9 and TRBJ1-6; D might be TRBD1 (6 bases). The CDR3 contains 19 residues. The germline gives CDR1 SGDLS, CDR2 YYNGEE. V was clipped by 0 bases and J by 8 bases, with 24 bases between them. The CDR3 here is CASSVETTGSTKMDSPLHF. CDR3 nucleotides: TGTGCCAGCAGCGTAGAGACGACAGGCTCAACTAAAATGGATTCACCCCTCCACTTT. The full variable domain, with the rest looked up from reference TRBV9 and TRBJ1-6, is DSGVTQTPKHLITATGQRVTLRCSPRSGDLSVYWYQQSLDQGLQFLIQYYNGEERAKGNILERFSAQQFPDLHSELNLSSLELGDSALYFCASSVETTGSTKMDSPLHFGNGTRLTVT.

Here the CDR3 reads CASSLRGVNNSPLHF. CDR3 in DNA: TGTGCCAGCAGCCTACGGGGAGTTAATAATTCACCCCTCCACTTT. This chain joins TRBV11-3 and TRBJ1-6; no clear D. Between the trimmed V and J ends, which lost 5 bases and 5 bases, there was a span of 13 bases. The CDR3 runs to 15 residues. Germline-derived CDR1 and CDR2 are SGHNT and YENEEA.

The DNA for the CDR3 is TGTGCCACCAGTGACTGGGGCCAGGGGCGTAACGAGCAGTACGTC. Amino acids: CATSDWGQGRNEQYV. The genes are TRBV24-1 and TRBJ2-7; D is possibly TRBD1 (6 bases). The CDR3 length is 15 residues. Germline V CDR1 and CDR2: KGHDR, SFDVKD. Trimming pared 4 bases from V and 5 bases from J, leaving 17 bases between.

This clone was observed a single time. V and J are TRBV9 and TRBJ2-1; 9 positions match TRBD1. V lost 4 bases to trimming and J lost 7 bases; unmatched junction nucleotides: 9. The CDR3 contains 15 residues. Germline V gives CDR1 SGDLS, CDR2 YYNGEE. CDR3 region: CASSPRTGVINEQFF. The DNA of the CDR3 is TGTGCCAGCAGCCCCCGGACAGGGGTGATAAATGAGCAGTTCTTC.

The chain joins TRBV18 to TRBJ2-2; possibly TRBD1 for D (5 bases). Trimming cost V 4 bases and J 3 bases, with 21 bases left between them. This CDR3 has 18 residues. Germline V gives CDR1 KGHSH, CDR2 LQKENI. The DNA for the CDR3 is TGTGCCAGCTCACAGCAGGGCGCCCGCGTAGGGTACACCGGGGAGCTGTTTTTT. Residues: CASSQQGARVGYTGELFF.

The V gene is TRBV5-4, the J gene TRBJ2-7, with TRBD2 matching over 9 bases. Germline loops: CDR1 SGHNT, CDR2 YYREEE (reference sequence). Trimming removed 4 bases from V and 0 bases from J; junction bases left unmatched: 5. This CDR3 comprises 15 residues. As DNA, the CDR3 is TGTGCCAGCAGCCGCGCTAGCGGGGTCTCCTACGAGCAGTACTTC. Translating it yields CASSRASGVSYEQYF.

V and J are TRBV2 and TRBJ1-2; D remains unclear. The CDR3 contains 12 residues. The germline V gene encodes CDR1 SNHLY and CDR2 FYNNEI. The V end lost 8 bases, the J end lost 0 bases, and 7 bases lay between the germline ends. The CDR3 nucleotides read TGTGCCAGCGCAATAGCTAACTATGGCTACACCTTC. Its translation is CASAIANYGYTF.

The chain couples TRBV5-1 to TRBJ2-5; D is uncertain. Per the germline V gene, CDR1 is SGHRS and CDR2 is YFSETQ. Trimming removed 4 bases from V and 7 bases from J, with 8 bases in between. The CDR3 length is 11 residues. The CDR3 spells CASSLEGTQYF. CDR3 coding DNA: TGCGCCAGCAGCCTAGAAGGGACCCAGTACTTC.

This chain joins TRBV13 and TRBJ1-2; D remains unclear. Trimming shortened V by 4 bases and J by 0 bases, and 9 bases separated the two germline ends. The length of the CDR3 is 14 residues. CDR1 and CDR2 (germline): PRHDT, FYEKMQ (reference sequence). The DNA for the CDR3 is TGTGCCAGCAGCTCCCCGGGGTCTAACTATGGCTACACCTTC. Amino acids: CASSSPGSNYGYTF.

This chain uses TRBV19 with TRBJ1-1, with D perhaps matching TRBD1 (6 bases). V was pared by 1 base and J by 5 bases, with 17 bases between. Germline CDR1 reads LNHDA; CDR2 reads SQIVND (reference sequence). The CDR3 runs to 16 residues. The CDR3 DNA follows: TGTGCCAGTAGTATAGGGAGACAGGCGATGGGAACTGAAGCTTTCTTT. This sequence encodes CASSIGRQAMGTEAFF.

In this sample, this clone turned up a few times. The V call is TRBV5-4, the J call TRBJ1-2; a weak D match, TRBD1 (5 bases). The CDR3 loop spans 15 amino acids. Between the trimmed V and J ends, which lost 2 bases and 2 bases, there was a span of 13 bases. Germline CDR1 and CDR2: SGHNT and YYREEE (reference sequence). CDR3 sequence: CASSLEPTANYGYTF. CDR3 coding DNA: TGTGCCAGCAGCTTAGAACCGACAGCCAACTATGGCTACACCTTC. The full variable domain, its missing parts supplied by reference TRBV5-4 and TRBJ1-2, is ETGVTQSPTHLIKTRGQQVTLRCSSQSGHNTVSWYQQALGQGPQFIFQYYREEENGRGNFPPRFSGLQFPNYSSELNVNALELDDSALYLCASSLEPTANYGYTFGSGTRLTVV.

This chain links TRBV28 with TRBJ2-7, with 9 nucleotides matching TRBD1. Germline loops: CDR1 MDHEN, CDR2 SYDVKM. V shed 5 bases, J shed 3 bases, and the junction held 8 bases outside the gene matches. The CDR3 length is 15 residues. CDR3 sequence (DNA): TGTGCCAGCAGTCCCGGGGACAGGGAATTCTACGAGCAGTACTTC. Amino acids: CASSPGDREFYEQYF. The whole variable domain, filled in from reference TRBV28 and TRBJ2-7, reads DVKVTQSSRYLVKRTGEKVFLECVQDMDHENMFWYRQDPGLGLRLIYFSYDVKMKEKGDIPEGYSVSREKKERFSLILESASTNQTSMYLCASSPGDREFYEQYFGPGTRLTVT.

This clone has just one count. V usage is TRBV18 and J usage is TRBJ1-2; TRBD1 is a possible D gene (5 bases). Germline CDR1 and CDR2: KGHSH and LQKENI. The CDR3 has 14 residues. Trimming removed 3 bases at V and 5 bases at J, with 13 bases between. The CDR3 spells CASSPAREQYGYTF. CDR3 in DNA: TGTGCCAGCTCACCTGCCAGGGAACAGTATGGCTACACCTTC.

V and J are TRBV20-1 and TRBJ2-3, with D possibly matching TRBD2 (6 bases). The CDR3 sequence is 13 residues long. V lost 3 bases to trimming and J lost 4 bases, with 11 bases between them. Germline V gene lookup returns CDR1 DFQATT and CDR2 SNEGSKA (reference sequence). CDR3 protein: CSASLTGADTQYF. The CDR3 DNA is TGCAGTGCTAGTTTAACGGGGGCAGATACGCAGTATTTT.

This sequence joins TRBV2 and TRBJ2-1; 9 bases match TRBD1. Trimming took 0 bases from V and 6 from J; bases not matched to a gene: 9. This CDR3 spans 17 amino acids. From germline, CDR1 is SNHLY and CDR2 FYNNEI. CDR3 nucleotides: TGTGCCAGCAGTGAAGCGCAGGGACAGGGAGCAGGCAATGAGCAGTTCTTC. Amino acids: CASSEAQGQGAGNEQFF.

The chain employs TRBV30 and TRBJ1-2, with D possibly TRBD1 on 6 matching bases. The CDR3 has 13 amino acids. CDR1 and CDR2 from the germline V gene are GTSNPN and SVGIG (reference sequence). Trimming removed 2 bases at V and 2 bases at J, with 9 bases between. The CDR3 protein is CAWSRDTNYGYTF. The CDR3 DNA reads TGTGCCTGGAGTCGGGACACCAACTATGGCTACACCTTC.

This chain connects TRBV27 to TRBJ1-5; a weak D match, TRBD1 (6 bases). V lost 3 bases and J 7 bases, leaving 13 bases between the germline ends. Germline V lookup: CDR1 MNHEY, CDR2 SMNVEV (reference sequence). The CDR3 runs 14 residues. CDR3 bases: TGTGCCAGCAGTTTGCTGGGGGCCGAGCAGCCCCAGCATTTT. As protein: CASSLLGAEQPQHF.

This chain connects TRBV19 to TRBJ1-5, with D possibly TRBD1 on 5 matching bases. CDR3 length: 14 residues. Trimming pared 7 bases from V and 5 bases from J, leaving 15 bases between. Germline V gene data show CDR1 as LNHDA and CDR2 as SQIVND (reference sequence). CDR3 protein: CASNHRKRYQPQHF. The CDR3, as DNA: TGTGCCAGTAACCACAGGAAAAGATATCAGCCCCAGCATTTT.

The V and J genes are TRBV19 and TRBJ2-3; the match to TRBD2 covers 7 bases. V was clipped by 5 bases and J by 0 bases; unmatched bases: 8. The V gene's germline CDR1 is LNHDA and CDR2 SQIVND (reference sequence). The length of the CDR3 is 16 residues. The CDR3 coding sequence is TGTGCCAGTAGTTGGCGGTCTAGCGGAAGCACAGATACGCAGTATTTT. It yields the protein CASSWRSSGSTDTQYF.

The chain employs TRBV5-5 and TRBJ1-5; the match to TRBD1 covers 10 bases. Germline CDR1 and CDR2: SGHKS and YYEKEE (reference sequence). The CDR3 is 16 residues long. J lost 4 bases, V lost 0 bases, and 4 bases had no gene match. The CDR3 reads CASSLVPDRGNQPQHF. CDR3 bases: TGTGCCAGCAGCTTGGTCCCGGACAGGGGGAATCAGCCCCAGCATTTT.

The chain links TRBV30 to TRBJ1-2; D remains ambiguous. Trimming took off 0 bases at V and 4 bases at J, with 12 bases between the two ends. The CDR3 extends over 14 amino acids. CDR1 is GTSNPN and CDR2 is SVGIG in the germline V gene (reference sequence). CDR3 in amino acids: CAWSVSVRVYGYTF. The CDR3 DNA reads TGTGCCTGGAGTGTATCGGTTCGGGTCTATGGCTACACCTTC.

This sequence joins TRBV5-1 and TRBJ1-6; D is uncertain. The length of the CDR3 is 13 residues. CDR1 SGHRS and CDR2 YFSETQ come from the germline V gene. Trimming cost V 4 bases and J 14 bases, with 16 bases left between them. The CDR3 spells CASSTRERESLHF. Here the CDR3 DNA reads TGCGCCAGCAGCACCCGGGAGCGGGAGTCCCTCCACTTT.

The V and J genes are TRBV18 and TRBJ2-2; TRBD1 matches at 9 bases. This CDR3 is built from 17 residues. CDR1 KGHSH and CDR2 LQKENI come from the germline V gene. V dropped 6 bases and J dropped 5; count of bases not matched to a gene: 13. CDR3 sequence reads: CASSRDRGSSVTGELFF. In DNA, the CDR3 is TGTGCCAGCTCCCGAGACAGGGGGTCAAGTGTTACCGGGGAGCTGTTTTTT.

The V and J genes are TRBV6-1 and TRBJ2-7; 15 bases map to TRBD2. The CDR3 extends over 15 amino acids. CDR1 and CDR2 (germline): MNHNS, SASEGT. V gave up 1 base and J gave up 10 bases; unmatched junction bases: 5. CDR3 in amino acids: CASSEGTSGRAKQYV. The CDR3 DNA reads TGTGCCAGCAGTGAAGGGACTAGCGGGAGGGCCAAACAGTACGTC.

The rearrangement joins TRBV6-5 to TRBJ2-1; 9 nucleotides align to TRBD2. CDR3 size: 13 residues. V shed 8 bases, J shed 9 bases, and the junction held 8 bases outside the gene matches. CDR1 and CDR2 from the germline V gene are MNHEY and SVGAGI. The CDR3 region has the DNA TGTGCCAGCGTAATAGCGGGAGCGGTTGAGCAGTTCTTC. It codes for CASVIAGAVEQFF.

This chain uses TRBV21-1 with TRBJ2-4; the table's D call, TRBD1, was not checked against the DNA. TRBV21-1 represents a pseudogene. The CDR3 totals 14 residues. The CDR3: CASSKVGAEYIQYF. The CDR3 coding sequence is TGTGCCAGCAGCAAAGTTGGGGCAGAATACATTCAGTACTTC.

The chain recombines TRBV5-1 with TRBJ2-3, with D maybe TRBD1 (6 bases). Germline-derived CDR1 and CDR2 are SGHRS and YFSETQ. The CDR3 is 14 amino acids. The V and J ends lost 5 bases and 0 bases respectively, with 10 bases between them. The CDR3 sequence is CASRDRASTDTQYF. The CDR3 DNA reads as TGCGCCAGCAGGGACAGAGCTAGCACAGATACGCAGTATTTT.

The genes are TRBV18 and TRBJ2-7; D gene unclear. Germline CDR1 reads KGHSH; CDR2 reads LQKENI. Between the trimmed V and J ends, which lost 1 base and 7 bases, there was a span of 11 bases. The CDR3 spans 13 residues. CDR3 nucleotide sequence: TGTGCCAGCTCACCACGTGGCGGTGAGGAGCAGTACGTC. Residues: CASSPRGGEEQYV.